A single sample is the source of the 25 T cell receptor beta chains below, sequenced in a study of blood T cell repertoires in COVID-19. Clones were sequenced by immunoSEQ multiplex PCR, and TCRdb holds only the in-frame ones, with some missing. The sample includes a few hundred thousand clones, approximately 80% of them seen just once. The sample was PBMCs or T cells enriched from blood (not recorded which). The source of these receptors is a man aged 30 to 45 with acute COVID-19.

This clone was observed once. The chain combines TRBV20-1 with TRBJ2-7, with D perhaps matching TRBD1 (5 bases). Germline loops: CDR1 DFQATT, CDR2 SNEGSKA (reference sequence). The CDR3 totals 13 residues. The V end lost 3 bases, the J end lost 2 bases, and 11 bases lay between the germline ends. The CDR3 protein is CSASTTVTYEQYF. The CDR3 bases are TGCAGTGCTAGTACGACAGTCACCTACGAGCAGTACTTC.

V usage is TRBV5-5 and J usage is TRBJ2-5; 8 positions agree with TRBD2. Germline CDR1 is SGHKS and CDR2 is YYEKEE (reference sequence). The J segment lost 4 bases and the V segment lost 2 bases, leaving 4 bases of the junction unmatched. This CDR3 spans 14 amino acids. This chain's CDR3 is CASSFSGARETQYF. The CDR3 coding sequence is TGTGCCAGCAGCTTTAGCGGGGCACGAGAGACCCAGTACTTC.

The rearrangement joins TRBV19 to TRBJ1-4; the D gene is possibly TRBD1 (5 bases). The germline V and J ends were trimmed by 3 bases and 6 bases, with 11 bases remaining between them. CDR1 LNHDA and CDR2 SQIVND come from the germline V gene (reference sequence). The CDR3 totals 14 residues. CDR3 nucleotides: TGTGCCAGTAGTATCCGTGACAGAGATGAAAAACTGTTTTTT. This gives the protein CASSIRDRDEKLFF.

CDR3 nucleotides: TGTGCCAGCAGGTGGGCAAACGACCCCAATCAGCCCCAGCATTTT. Protein product: CASRWANDPNQPQHF. J is TRBJ1-5 and V is TRBV6-5; D remains unclear. There are 15 residues in the CDR3. V gave up 6 bases and J gave up 3 bases, with 15 bases separating them. Germline assignment: CDR1 MNHEY and CDR2 SVGAGI.

The V and J genes are TRBV7-9 and TRBJ1-6; D call uncertain. This CDR3 comprises 16 residues. Trimming pared 4 bases from V and 1 base from J, leaving 11 bases between. The germline CDR1 and CDR2 sequences are SEHNR and FQNEAQ (reference sequence). CDR3 DNA: TGTGCCAGCAGCTCGGGGTCGTGGTCCTATAATTCACCCCTCCACTTT. Amino acid sequence: CASSSGSWSYNSPLHF.

The chain has TRBV13 and TRBJ2-1, with 8 bases that match TRBD2. From germline, CDR1 is PRHDT and CDR2 FYEKMQ (reference sequence). The CDR3 covers 15 residues. The V gene end was trimmed by 1 base and the J gene end by 7 bases; junction bases not matched to a gene: 6. As DNA, the CDR3 is TGTGCCAGCAGCTTAGCGGGGGGGAAACGGAATGAGCAGTTCTTC. Translated: CASSLAGGKRNEQFF.

On this clone itself: This same CDR3 is encoded by further DNA sequences in the sample. The chain links TRBV12-3 or TRBV12-4 to TRBJ1-2; D may be TRBD1 (5 bases). Trimming stripped 6 bases from V and 8 bases from J, with 13 bases between. The CDR3 contains 12 residues. The chain's CDR3 is CASRFRGSGYTF. The CDR3 region has the DNA TGTGCCAGCAGGTTTAGGGGCTCGGGCTACACCTTC.

V is TRBV12-3 or TRBV12-4 and J is TRBJ1-6; D is unresolved. The CDR3 is 13 residues long. The V end was cut by 7 bases, the J end by 9 bases, with 13 bases between. The CDR3 sequence: CASTIGVTSPLHF. The DNA for the CDR3 is TGTGCCAGCACCATCGGGGTAACTTCACCCCTCCACTTT.

The chain couples TRBV24-1 to TRBJ2-3, with a possible D match to TRBD1 (6 bases). Trimming took off 9 bases at V and 4 bases at J, with 13 bases between the two ends. CDR1 is KGHDR and CDR2 is SFDVKD in the germline V gene. This CDR3 contains 13 residues. The CDR3 is CATGGGQADTQYF. CDR3 in DNA: TGTGCCACCGGGGGCGGGCAGGCAGATACGCAGTATTTT.

In its sample, this clone was seen once. CDR3 coding DNA: TGTGCCAGTAAGGACAGATGGACCTACGAGCAGTACTTC. Encoded protein: CASKDRWTYEQYF. The chain is built from TRBV28 and TRBJ2-7; tentative D call: TRBD1 (6 bases). The CDR3 covers 13 residues. V lost 9 bases to trimming and J lost 2 bases, with 14 bases between them. In germline, CDR1 is MDHEN, CDR2 SYDVKM.

The CDR3 is CASSARVGTEAFF. The CDR3 DNA sequence: TGTGCCAGCAGCGCGAGGGTAGGGACTGAAGCTTTCTTT. The J gene is TRBJ1-1, the V gene TRBV9; D remains ambiguous. The CDR3 totals 13 residues. Germline CDR1 SGDLS, CDR2 YYNGEE. The V end was cut by 3 bases, the J end by 5 bases, with 11 bases between.

The CDR3: CASSGGQNTEAFF. The CDR3 DNA sequence: TGTGCCAGCAGCGGGGGGCAGAACACTGAAGCTTTCTTT. J is TRBJ1-1 and V is TRBV9; TRBD1 is a possible D gene (6 bases). The CDR3 totals 13 residues. The V end was cut by 3 bases, the J end by 1 base, with 7 bases between. CDR1 and CDR2 (germline): SGDLS, YYNGEE.

Notes on this clone: One end of the junction varies from germline; a read error may be responsible. Written as DNA, the CDR3 is TGTGCCATCAGTGAGTCCCGGACACCGATCTTCTTC. Protein product: CAISESRTPIFF. The J gene is TRBJ2-7, the V gene TRBV10-3, with D possibly matching TRBD1 (5 bases). Looked up from germline, CDR1 is ENHRY and CDR2 is SYGVKD. CDR3 length: 12 residues.

This clone has just one count. The same CDR3 is also encoded by other DNA sequences in this sample. The rearrangement links TRBV2 to TRBJ1-6, with 10 bases that match TRBD1. V lost 6 bases, J lost 6 bases, and 2 bases stayed unmatched. The CDR3 is made up of 14 amino acids. CDR1 is SNHLY, CDR2 FYNNEI, per germline. The CDR3 region is CASSRTGGNSPLHF. The CDR3 nucleotides are TGTGCCAGCAGCAGGACAGGGGGTAATTCACCCCTCCACTTT.

The V and J genes are TRBV5-1 and TRBJ2-5; a weak D match, TRBD2 (5 bases). Trimming removed 3 bases at V and 5 bases at J, with 17 bases between. The germline gives CDR1 SGHRS, CDR2 YFSETQ. The CDR3 runs to 15 residues. The CDR3 DNA sequence: TGCGCCAGCAGCTACAACCCAGCGGAAGCGGAGACCCAGTACTTC. This encodes CASSYNPAEAETQYF.

V gene TRBV9 combines with J gene TRBJ1-1, with D possibly matching TRBD1 (6 bases). Between the trimmed V and J ends, which lost 0 bases and 2 bases, there was a span of 14 bases. The CDR3 length is 16 residues. Germline-derived CDR1 and CDR2 are SGDLS and YYNGEE. CDR3 DNA sequence: TGTGCCAGCAGCGTAGGAGGGGCAGGGGCCAACACTGAAGCTTTCTTT. Amino acids: CASSVGGAGANTEAFF.

V gene TRBV21-1 combines with J gene TRBJ2-3; TRBD1 is the table's D call and was not checked against the DNA. TRBV21-1 is flagged as a pseudogene. CDR3 length: 15 amino acids. The CDR3 here is CASSPGQNSTDTQYF. The CDR3 DNA reads TGTGCCAGCAGCCCGGGACAGAATAGCACAGATACGCAGTATTTT.

The V and J genes are TRBV10-3 and TRBJ2-1; tentative D call: TRBD2 (6 bases). V shed 5 bases and J shed 7 bases, with 9 bases lying between them. The CDR3 loop spans 12 amino acids. Germline CDR1 reads ENHRY; CDR2 reads SYGVKD. Written as DNA, the CDR3 is TGTGCCATCAGTTATGGGGGGAATGAGCAGTTCTTC. Its translation is CAISYGGNEQFF.

CDR3 amino acids: CASSVGTGWEKLFF. The CDR3 coding sequence is TGTGCCAGCAGCGTAGGGACAGGGTGGGAAAAACTGTTTTTT. The J gene is TRBJ1-4, the V gene TRBV9; 8 bases map to TRBD1. This CDR3 is built from 14 residues. Germline V gene data show CDR1 as SGDLS and CDR2 as YYNGEE. J lost 8 bases, V lost 0 bases, and 3 bases had no gene match.

This clone was counted a few times. The chain links TRBV11-3 to TRBJ2-7, with D perhaps matching TRBD1 (6 bases). The CDR3 totals 13 residues. V was shortened by 5 bases and J by 0 bases, with 8 bases between the two germline ends. From germline, CDR1 is SGHNT and CDR2 YENEEA. The CDR3 nucleotides are TGTGCCAGCAGCAGGGGACACTCCTACGAGCAGTACTTC. Its protein product is CASSRGHSYEQYF.

The chain is built from TRBV5-1 and TRBJ1-2; possible D gene TRBD1, 5 bases. Germline CDR1 and CDR2: SGHRS and YFSETQ. V lost 2 bases to trimming and J lost 6 bases, with 14 bases between them. The CDR3 consists of 14 residues. The CDR3 is CASSFRDSNNGYTF. In nucleotides, the CDR3 is TGCGCCAGCAGCTTCAGGGATAGTAATAATGGCTACACCTTC.

V usage is TRBV30 and J usage is TRBJ1-5; perhaps TRBD1 as D (6 bases). Germline values: CDR1 GTSNPN, CDR2 SVGIG (reference sequence). The V end was cut by 4 bases, the J end by 7 bases, with 11 bases between. CDR3 length equals 12 residues. Written as DNA, the CDR3 is TGTGCCTGGATGAGGGGGAGACAGCCCCAGCATTTT. Protein: CAWMRGRQPQHF.

The chain joins TRBV19 to TRBJ1-6; possibly TRBD1 for D (6 bases). V lost 2 bases, J lost 10 bases, and 15 bases lay in between. Germline lookup yields CDR1 LNHDA and CDR2 SQIVND (reference sequence). CDR3 size: 15 residues. Here the CDR3 DNA reads TGTGCCAGTAGTATATTATCAGGGGTTGGCTCACCCCTCCACTTT. Encoded protein: CASSILSGVGSPLHF.

The chain joins TRBV7-9 to TRBJ1-2; the D gene is possibly TRBD1 (5 bases). Between the trimmed V and J ends, which lost 0 bases and 4 bases, there was a span of 12 bases. This CDR3 has 15 residues. Germline-derived CDR1 and CDR2 are SEHNR and FQNEAQ (reference sequence). The CDR3 reads CASSLAQGVGYGYTF. In DNA, the CDR3 is TGTGCCAGCAGCTTAGCGCAAGGGGTTGGCTATGGCTACACCTTC. Variable domain in full (rest from reference TRBV7-9 and TRBJ1-2): DTGVSQNPRHKITKRGQNVTFRCDPISEHNRLYWYRQTLGQGPEFLTYFQNEAQLEKSRLLSDRFSAERPKGSFSTLEIQRTEQGDSAMYLCASSLAQGVGYGYTFGSGTRLTVV.

The chain carries TRBV11-2 and TRBJ1-1; TRBD1 aligns across 10 bases. Germline V gene lookup returns CDR1 SGHAT and CDR2 FQNNGV. J gave up 5 bases and V 5 bases, and 11 bases lay outside the gene matches. The CDR3 sequence is 16 residues long. The CDR3 spells CASSPRDRGGWTEAFF. In nucleotides, the CDR3 is TGTGCCAGCAGCCCCCGGGACAGGGGTGGTTGGACTGAAGCTTTCTTT.